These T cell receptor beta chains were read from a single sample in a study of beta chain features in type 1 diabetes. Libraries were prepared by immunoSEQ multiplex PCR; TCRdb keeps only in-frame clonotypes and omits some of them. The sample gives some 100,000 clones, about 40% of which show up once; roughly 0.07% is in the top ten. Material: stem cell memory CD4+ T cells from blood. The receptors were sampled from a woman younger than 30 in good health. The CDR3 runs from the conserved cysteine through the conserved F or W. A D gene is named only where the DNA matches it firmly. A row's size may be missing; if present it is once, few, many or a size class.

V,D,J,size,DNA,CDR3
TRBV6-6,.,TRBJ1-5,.,TGTGCCAGCAGTTACGGGCGGAGGAAAGGCAATCAGCCCCAGCATTTT,CASSYGRRKGNQPQHF
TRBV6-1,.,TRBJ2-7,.,TGTGCCAGCAGTGGTGGGAGTGGCGACGAGCAGTACTTC,CASSGGSGDEQYF
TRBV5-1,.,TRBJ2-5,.,TGCGCCAGCAGCCGGGTATGGGAAGAGACCCAGTACTTC,CASSRVWEETQYF
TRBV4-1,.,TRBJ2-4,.,TGCGCCAGCAGCCAACGAGTAGGGAGAGCCTCTTTAGGCAAAAACATTCAGTACTTC,CASSQRVGRASLGKNIQYF
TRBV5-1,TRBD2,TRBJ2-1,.,TGCGCCAGCAGCCCTCCTAGCGGGATGATTGGCGATGAGCAGTTCTTC,CASSPPSGMIGDEQFF
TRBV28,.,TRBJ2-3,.,TGTGCCAGCAGTTTAACCGGAGCAACTAGCACAGATACGCAGTATTTT,CASSLTGATSTDTQYF
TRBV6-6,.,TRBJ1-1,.,TGTGCCAGCAGACCCCTCGGGGTCAATGAAGCTTTCTTT,CASRPLGVNEAFF
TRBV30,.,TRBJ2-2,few,TGTGCCTGGAGATCGGCTAGTTACACCGGGGAGCTGTTTTTT,CAWRSASYTGELFF
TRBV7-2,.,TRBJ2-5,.,TGTGCCAGCAGCTTAGGACTAGGCGTTAGAGAGACCCAGTACTTC,CASSLGLGVRETQYF
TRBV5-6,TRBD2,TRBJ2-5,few,TGTGCCAGCAGACGCCCGGGAGCGGGAGGAGAGACCCAGTACTTC,CASRRPGAGGETQYF
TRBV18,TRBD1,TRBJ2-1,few,TGTGCCAGCTCGCCGACAGGGGGCGCGTACAATGAGCAGTTCTTC,CASSPTGGAYNEQFF
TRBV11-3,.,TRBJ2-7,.,TGTGCCAGCAGCTTATCCCAGGGCCCCTACGAGCAGTACTTC,CASSLSQGPYEQYF
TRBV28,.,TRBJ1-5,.,TGTGCCAGCAGTTTAGAGGGGGATAGTCAGCCCCAGCATTTT,CASSLEGDSQPQHF
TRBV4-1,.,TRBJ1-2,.,TGCGCCAGCAGCCAAGATGCAGGGTTCTATGGCTACACCTTC,CASSQDAGFYGYTF
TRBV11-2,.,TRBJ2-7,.,TGTGCCAGCAGCCTACCCGGAGCCAGCAAGGAACACTTC,CASSLPGASKEHF
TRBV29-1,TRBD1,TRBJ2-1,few,TGCAGCGTCCTCCGGGACAGGGGCTACAATGAGCAGTTCTTC,CSVLRDRGYNEQFF
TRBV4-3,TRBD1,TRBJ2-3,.,TGCGCCAGCAGCCGTCAGACAGGGGGATATCGAGATACGCAGTATTTT,CASSRQTGGYRDTQYF
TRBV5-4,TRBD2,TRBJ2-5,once,TGTGCCAGCAGCCGCCCGACTAGCGGGAGGGGAGAGACCCAGTACTTC,CASSRPTSGRGETQYF
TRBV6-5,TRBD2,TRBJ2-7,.,TGTGCCAGCAGTTATTCCGGGAGGACGAGGTACGAGCAGTACTTC,CASSYSGRTRYEQYF
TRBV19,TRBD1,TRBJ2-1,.,TGTGCCAGCTGGGACAGGGAGGACAATGAGCAGTTCTTC,CASWDREDNEQFF
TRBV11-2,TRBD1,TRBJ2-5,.,TGTGCCAGCAGCTTAGATTCATACACAGGGGGGACCCAGTACTTC,CASSLDSYTGGTQYF